This T cell receptor (beta chain) was documented in a study of T cell repertoires in cytomegalovirus infection (dated 2019 in TCRdb). Background on the whole study: Peptide stimulations targeted recently identified HLA-C-restricted CMV epitopes, whose presentation resists viral immunomodulation, together with well-studied HLA-B-restricted epitopes. Because public TCR beta signatures pointed to carriage of CMV infection together with the matching HLA type, the HLA type of each donor mattered for the analysis.

Sequencing took place on an Illumina HiSeq 1500. TCRdb redid the processing of the public reads, applying fastp at Q25 and MiXCR, and retained in-frame beta chains. One record per CDR3 amino acid sequence lists the most common genes and DNA. In all, the sample holds about a million distinct CDR3 sequences, and around 30% of those were seen once. The ten largest clonotypes hold over 13% of the sample. Inclusive of the bounding cysteine and valine, the CDR3 is 12 residues long. Here the CDR3 DNA is all that survives: 36 bases in frame from base 1. From a lookup of the germline V gene, CDR1 and CDR2 are MNHNS and SASEGT. Cut back by 6 bases and 1 base, the V and J ends lie 7 bases apart. What the study reported, not specific to this receptor: In both this cohort and an independent cohort of over 350 donors, the cumulative frequency of public TCR beta family members distinguished carriers of CMV infection plus the relevant HLA type. In the ex vivo response, HLA-C-restricted CMV-specific TCR beta clonotypes were dominant, and in two of eight donors the single most frequent clonotype came from this HLA-C-restricted group.

The treatment or condition label of this sample denotes: in vitro stimulation with specific CMV peptide epitopes to enrich CMV-specific T cells. Regarding this clonotype: Its antigen specificity is not known. There are no base qualities to consult, and no much larger clone falls within one base.

The sequence is built from TRBV6-1 and TRBJ2-7, with the D gene not clear enough to name. This clonotype was obtained from a human donor in good health (CMV status not recorded). Some clones in this sample may be carry-over from other donors' samples. The sample in question was cultured CD8+ T cells from PBMCs, obtained from culture after CMV antigen stimulation. The CDR3 protein sequence reads: CASSQRSYEQYV. The bases read TGTGCCAGCAGCCAAAGGTCCTACGAGCAGTACGTC.